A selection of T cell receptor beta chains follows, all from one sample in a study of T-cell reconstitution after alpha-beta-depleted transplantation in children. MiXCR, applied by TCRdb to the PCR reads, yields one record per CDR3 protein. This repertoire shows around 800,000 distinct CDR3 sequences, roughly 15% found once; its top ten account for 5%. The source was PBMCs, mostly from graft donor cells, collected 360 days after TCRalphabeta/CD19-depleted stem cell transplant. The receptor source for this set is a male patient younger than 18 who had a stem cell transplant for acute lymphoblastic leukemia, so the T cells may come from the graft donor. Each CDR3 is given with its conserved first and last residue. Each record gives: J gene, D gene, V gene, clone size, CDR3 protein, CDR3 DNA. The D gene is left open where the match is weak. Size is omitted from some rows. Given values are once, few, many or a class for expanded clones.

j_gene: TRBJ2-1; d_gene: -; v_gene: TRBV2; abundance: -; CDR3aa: CASTPDPSSYNEQFF; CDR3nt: TGTGCCAGCACCCCAGACCCGAGCTCCTACAATGAGCAGTTCTTC
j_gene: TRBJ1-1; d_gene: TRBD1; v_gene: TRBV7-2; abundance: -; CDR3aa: CASSPTGGVTEAFF; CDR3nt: TGTGCCAGCAGCCCTACAGGGGGAGTCACTGAAGCTTTCTTT
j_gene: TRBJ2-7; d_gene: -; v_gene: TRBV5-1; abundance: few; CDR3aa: CASSLAQPYSPYEQYF; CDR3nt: TGCGCCAGCAGCTTGGCCCAGCCCTATTCCCCCTACGAGCAGTACTTC
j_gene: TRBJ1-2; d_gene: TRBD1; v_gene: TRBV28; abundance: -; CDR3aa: CASSSAIVQGENGYTF; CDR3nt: TGTGCCAGCAGTTCCGCGATTGTACAGGGGGAGAATGGCTACACCTTC
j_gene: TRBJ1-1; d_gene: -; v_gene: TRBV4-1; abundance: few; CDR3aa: CASSPGFGRELNTEAFF; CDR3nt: TGCGCCAGCAGCCCCGGGTTCGGCAGGGAGTTGAACACTGAAGCTTTCTTT
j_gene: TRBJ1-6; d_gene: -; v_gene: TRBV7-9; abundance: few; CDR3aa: CASSLRRERDSPLHF; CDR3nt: TGTGCCAGCAGCTTGAGGCGGGAGAGAGACTCACCCCTCCACTTT
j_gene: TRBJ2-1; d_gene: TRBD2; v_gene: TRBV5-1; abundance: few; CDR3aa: CASRIAGVTNGGEQFF; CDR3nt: TGCGCCAGCAGAATAGCGGGAGTGACGAATGGGGGTGAGCAGTTCTTC
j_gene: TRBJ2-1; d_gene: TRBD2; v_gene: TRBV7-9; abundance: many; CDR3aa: CASSLTAGGPKNEQFF; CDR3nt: TGTGCCAGCAGCTTAACAGCGGGAGGGCCCAAGAATGAGCAGTTCTTC
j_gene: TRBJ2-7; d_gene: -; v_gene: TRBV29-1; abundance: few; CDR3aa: CSVVRSQGGEQYF; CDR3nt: TGCAGCGTAGTCCGGAGTCAGGGGGGGGAGCAGTACTTC
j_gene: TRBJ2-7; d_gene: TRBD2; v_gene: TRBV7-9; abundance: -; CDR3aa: CASSLTLAAYEQYF; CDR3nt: TGTGCCAGCAGCCTGACACTAGCGGCCTACGAGCAGTACTTC
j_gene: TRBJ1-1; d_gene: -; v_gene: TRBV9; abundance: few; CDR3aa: CASSLSLSNTEAFF; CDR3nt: TGTGCCAGCAGCTTGAGCCTGAGTAACACTGAAGCTTTCTTT
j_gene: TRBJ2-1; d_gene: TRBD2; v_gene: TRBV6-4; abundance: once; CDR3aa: CASSIAGRSYNEQFF; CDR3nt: TGTGCCAGCAGTATAGCGGGAAGGTCCTACAATGAGCAGTTCTTC
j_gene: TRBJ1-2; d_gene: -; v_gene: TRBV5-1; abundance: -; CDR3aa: CASSLAWGGGYTF; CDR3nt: TGCGCCAGCAGCTTGGCCTGGGGAGGTGGCTACACCTTC
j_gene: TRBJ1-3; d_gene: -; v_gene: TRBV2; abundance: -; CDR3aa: CAVVRSRSGNTIYF; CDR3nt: TGTGCCGTCGTCAGGTCTCGGTCTGGAAACACCATATATTTT
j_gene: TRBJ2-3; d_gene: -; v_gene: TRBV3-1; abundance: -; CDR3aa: CASSRRDGHTDTQYF; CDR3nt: TGTGCCAGCAGCCGCAGGGACGGCCACACAGATACGCAGTATTTT
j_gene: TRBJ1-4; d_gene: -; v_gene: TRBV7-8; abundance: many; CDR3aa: CASSRRTDEKLFF; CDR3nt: TGTGCCAGCAGCCGGAGGACAGATGAAAAACTGTTTTTT
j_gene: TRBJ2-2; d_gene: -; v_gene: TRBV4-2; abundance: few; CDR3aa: CASSQDGGARSGELFF; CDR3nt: TGTGCCAGCAGCCAAGATGGTGGGGCGCGATCCGGGGAGCTGTTTTTT
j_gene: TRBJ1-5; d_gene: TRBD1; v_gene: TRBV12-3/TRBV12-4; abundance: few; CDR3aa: CASSSRQGQPQHF; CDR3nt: TGTGCCAGCAGTAGCAGACAGGGTCAGCCCCAGCATTTT
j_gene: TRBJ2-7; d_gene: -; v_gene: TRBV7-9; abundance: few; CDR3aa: CASSLPGYYEQYF; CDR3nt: TGTGCCAGCAGCTTACCCGGATACTACGAGCAGTACTTC
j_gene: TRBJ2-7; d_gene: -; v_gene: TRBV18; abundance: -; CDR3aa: CASSLTLDYEQYF; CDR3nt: TGTGCCAGCTCACTTACCCTCGACTACGAGCAGTACTTC
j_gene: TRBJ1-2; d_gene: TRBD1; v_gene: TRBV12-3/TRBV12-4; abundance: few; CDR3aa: CASSPSQGLGGYTF; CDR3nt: TGTGCCAGCAGTCCATCACAGGGGCTCGGTGGCTACACCTTC
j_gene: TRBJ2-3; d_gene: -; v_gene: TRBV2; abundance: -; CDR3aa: CASDVRESDTQYF; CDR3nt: TGTGCCAGCGATGTCAGGGAGTCAGATACGCAGTATTTT
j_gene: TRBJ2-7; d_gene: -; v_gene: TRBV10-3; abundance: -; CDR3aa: CAISGGLGIYEQYF; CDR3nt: TGTGCCATCAGTGGGGGGCTGGGGATCTACGAGCAGTACTTC
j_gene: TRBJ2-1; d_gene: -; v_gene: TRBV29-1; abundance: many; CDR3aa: CSVPGGGNEQFF; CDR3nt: TGCAGCGTTCCCGGAGGGGGCAATGAGCAGTTCTTC
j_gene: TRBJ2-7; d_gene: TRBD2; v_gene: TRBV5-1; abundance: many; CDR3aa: CASLSGNPPYEQYF; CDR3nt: TGCGCCAGCCTAAGCGGGAACCCACCCTACGAGCAGTACTTC
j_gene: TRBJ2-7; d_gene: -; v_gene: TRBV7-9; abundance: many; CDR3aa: CASSFHSYEQYF; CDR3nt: TGTGCCAGCAGCTTCCACTCTTACGAGCAGTACTTC
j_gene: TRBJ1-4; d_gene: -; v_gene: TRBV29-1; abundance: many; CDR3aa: CSVLAGNNEKLFF; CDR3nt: TGCAGCGTTTTAGCAGGGAATAATGAAAAACTGTTTTTT
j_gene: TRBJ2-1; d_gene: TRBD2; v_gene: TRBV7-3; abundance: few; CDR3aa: CASSPNGRGYNEQFF; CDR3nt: TGTGCCAGCAGCCCTAACGGGAGGGGGTACAATGAGCAGTTCTTC
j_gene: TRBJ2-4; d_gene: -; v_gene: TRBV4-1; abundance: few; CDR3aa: CASRNITGRGTKNIQYF; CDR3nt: TGCGCCAGCAGAAACATTACAGGGCGGGGGACCAAAAACATTCAGTACTTC
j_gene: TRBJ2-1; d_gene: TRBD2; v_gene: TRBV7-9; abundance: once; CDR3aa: CASSFPGGPWEQFF; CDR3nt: TGTGCCAGCAGCTTTCCGGGAGGGCCATGGGAGCAGTTCTTC
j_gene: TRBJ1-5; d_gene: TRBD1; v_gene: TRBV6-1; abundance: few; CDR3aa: CATRIDRGGNQPQHF; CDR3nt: TGTGCCACCCGTATAGACAGGGGAGGCAATCAGCCCCAGCATTTT
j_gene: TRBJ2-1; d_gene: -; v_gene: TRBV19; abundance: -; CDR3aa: CASSIGPREQFF; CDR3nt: TGTGCCAGTAGTATCGGGCCAAGGGAGCAGTTCTTC
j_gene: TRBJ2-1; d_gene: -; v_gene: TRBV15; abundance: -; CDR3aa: CATSTEGVARNEQFF; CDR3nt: TGTGCCACCAGCACAGAGGGCGTAGCGAGAAATGAGCAGTTCTTC
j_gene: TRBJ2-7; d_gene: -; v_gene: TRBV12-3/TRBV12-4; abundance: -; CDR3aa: CASSRTSHEQYF; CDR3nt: TGTGCCAGCAGCCGTACTAGCCACGAGCAGTACTTC
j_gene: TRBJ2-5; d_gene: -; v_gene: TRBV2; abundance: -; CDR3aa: CASSGDWRRETQYF; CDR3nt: TGTGCCAGCAGTGGAGACTGGAGACGGGAGACCCAGTACTTC